The 15 T cell receptor beta chains listed next were all sequenced from one sample in a study of regulatory T cells in long-lasting Graves disease. Construction of the TCR beta libraries employed iRepertoire HTBI primers in conjunction with Arm-PCR of CDR3 regions. Each CDR3 protein is one row after TCRdb ran MiXCR on the multiplex PCR reads. This sample has 510,000 or so distinct CDR3 sequences, with approximately 12% found just once. Time point in this sample: newly diagnosed GD, antithyroid drugs for less than 3 months. There was RNA extracted from PBMCs, and the TCR library was made from it. This sample also appeared in a second study, on T cells in Graves' hyperthyroidism and ophthalmopathy.

The material sequenced was peripheral blood mononuclear cells (PBMCs), taken at new diagnosis, from a patient treated with antithyroid drugs. The receptors come from a woman younger than 45 with Graves disease.

This clonotype was observed many times. The rearrangement joins TRBV20-1 to TRBJ2-7; D is possibly TRBD2 (5 bases). Germline CDR1 is DFQATT and CDR2 is SNEGSKA (reference sequence). The CDR3 loop spans 16 amino acids. Trimming took off 0 bases at V and 2 bases at J, with 17 bases between the two ends. The CDR3 sequence: CSARDYASLQTYEQYF. CDR3 DNA: TGCAGTGCTAGAGATTATGCTAGCTTACAGACCTACGAGCAGTACTTC.

Of note for this clonotype: This likely traces to a read error, being one base from a far larger clone. The chain employs TRBV2 and TRBJ2-7, with 7 bases matching TRBD2. This CDR3 spans 13 amino acids. J gave up 10 bases and V 7 bases, and 13 bases lay outside the gene matches. Germline loops: CDR1 SNHLY, CDR2 FYNNEI. As DNA, the CDR3 is TGTGCCAGCATCCCCGGGGGGAGGGACTTACAGTACTTC. This translates into CASIPGGRDLQYF.

The table lists this clonotype with many counts. The chain combines TRBV5-1 with TRBJ2-7; 7 nucleotides line up with TRBD2. This CDR3 spans 15 amino acids. Trimming cost V 5 bases and J 3 bases; bases outside gene matches: 11. The germline V gene encodes CDR1 SGHRS and CDR2 YFSETQ. In DNA, the CDR3 is TGCGCCAGCAGAACCAGCGGGACGGAGATCTACGAGCAGTACTTC. This encodes CASRTSGTEIYEQYF.

In this sample, this clonotype turned up many times. The rearrangement uses TRBV2 and TRBJ1-1, with a possible D match to TRBD1 (5 bases). Per germline, CDR1 SNHLY and CDR2 FYNNEI. Trimming removed 7 bases at V and 1 base at J, with 16 bases between. The CDR3 extends over 15 amino acids. The CDR3, as DNA: TGTGCCAGCACGCGTGGGCAGGGAACGAACACTGAAGCTTTCTTT. This encodes CASTRGQGTNTEAFF.

V is TRBV9 and J is TRBJ1-2; the D is unclear. Germline lookup yields CDR1 SGDLS and CDR2 YYNGEE. The ends were cut back, 4 bases at V and 8 bases at J, with 12 bases in the middle. CDR3 length: 12 amino acids. CDR3 residues: CASSWEVLGYTF. The CDR3, as DNA: TGTGCCAGCAGCTGGGAGGTGTTGGGCTACACCTTC.

This clonotype occurred many times. The chain joins TRBV6-1 to TRBJ1-1; D may be TRBD1 (5 bases). Germline V CDR1 and CDR2: MNHNS, SASEGT. Trimming took 5 bases from V and 5 from J, leaving 15 bases between them. The CDR3 has 14 residues. In DNA, the CDR3 is TGTGCCAGCAGTACGGACACAATCGGGACTGAAGCTTTCTTT. Residues: CASSTDTIGTEAFF.

Many counts were recorded for this clonotype. The genes are TRBV19 and TRBJ1-5, with TRBD1 identical over 7 bases. The CDR3 covers 16 residues. V shed 8 bases, J shed 0 bases, and the junction held 10 bases outside the gene matches. CDR1 LNHDA and CDR2 SQIVND come from the germline V gene (reference sequence). CDR3 loop: CASSGRRTGSNQPQHF. The CDR3 coding sequence is TGTGCCAGTTCCGGTCGGAGGACAGGTAGCAATCAGCCCCAGCATTTT.

This clonotype occurred many times. The CDR3 loop is CASSYQSGEETQYF. The CDR3 DNA reads TGTGCCAGCAGCTATCAATCAGGGGAAGAGACCCAGTACTTC. V and J are TRBV11-2 and TRBJ2-5; possibly TRBD1 for D (6 bases). Germline CDR1 SGHAT, CDR2 FQNNGV. This CDR3 has 14 amino acids. The ends were cut back, 4 bases at V and 3 bases at J, with 12 bases in the middle. Based on the CDR3 plus reference TRBV11-2 and TRBJ2-5, the full variable domain is EAGVAQSPRYKIIEKRQSVAFWCNPISGHATLYWYQQILGQGPKLLIQFQNNGVVDDSQLPKDRFSAERLKGVDSTLKIQPAKLEDSAVYLCASSYQSGEETQYFGPGTRLLVL.

A few counts support this clonotype. The chain employs TRBV19 and TRBJ2-3; 8 bases align to TRBD2. The CDR3 runs 16 residues. CDR1 and CDR2 (germline): LNHDA, SQIVND (reference sequence). J gave up 0 bases and V 6 bases, and 8 bases lay outside the gene matches. CDR3 coding DNA: TGTGCCAGTAGGCTAGCGGGCTACGTAAGCACAGATACGCAGTATTTT. This encodes CASRLAGYVSTDTQYF. The whole variable domain, remainder taken from reference TRBV19 and TRBJ2-3, is DGGITQSPKYLFRKEGQNVTLSCEQNLNHDAMYWYRQDPGQGLRLIYYSQIVNDFQKGDIAEGYSVSREKKESFPLTVTSAQKNPTAFYLCASRLAGYVSTDTQYFGPGTRLTVL.

The rearrangement uses TRBV18 and TRBJ2-1; D remains ambiguous. CDR1 is KGHSH and CDR2 is LQKENI in the germline V gene. With 3 bases removed from V and 10 bases from J, the gap between germline ends came to 7 bases. This CDR3 has 11 residues. The DNA of the CDR3 is TGTGCCAGCTCACCTAAGCAGGAGCAGTTCTTC. Residues: CASSPKQEQFF.

This clonotype appeared many times. The chain couples TRBV11-2 to TRBJ2-2; TRBD2 aligns across 9 bases. Germline V CDR1 and CDR2: SGHAT, FQNNGV. The CDR3 runs to 14 residues. Trimming cost V 5 bases and J 7 bases; bases outside gene matches: 5. The CDR3 spells CASSRTSVIGELFF. CDR3 nucleotide sequence: TGTGCCAGCAGCCGGACTAGCGTAATCGGGGAGCTGTTTTTT.

This clonotype has only a few counts. The gene calls are TRBV19 and TRBJ2-7, with a weak D call TRBD1 (6 bases). The CDR3 loop spans 13 amino acids. With 0 bases removed from V and 6 bases from J, the gap between germline ends came to 9 bases. Germline V lookup: CDR1 LNHDA, CDR2 SQIVND (reference sequence). CDR3 in DNA: TGTGCCAGTAGTATAGATCGAGGGGGCGAGCAGTACTTC. It specifies CASSIDRGGEQYF.

This clonotype was seen only a few times. This chain links TRBV13 with TRBJ1-4; no definite D call. V lost 5 bases and J lost 4, with 14 bases in between. In germline, CDR1 is PRHDT, CDR2 FYEKMQ (reference sequence). The CDR3 runs to 15 residues. The CDR3 DNA reads TGTGCCAGCAGCCCCCGGTTGGCCGGTAATGAAAAACTGTTTTTT. Amino acid sequence: CASSPRLAGNEKLFF.

This clonotype was recorded many times. The chain carries TRBV11-1 and TRBJ2-1; possible D gene TRBD2, 5 bases. The CDR3 covers 15 residues. The germline V and J ends were trimmed by 1 base and 0 bases, with 7 bases remaining between them. Germline values: CDR1 SGHAT, CDR2 FQDESV (reference sequence). In DNA, the CDR3 is TGTGCCAGCAGCTTAGGAGGGAACTCCTACAATGAGCAGTTCTTC. It yields the protein CASSLGGNSYNEQFF. The whole variable domain, remainder taken from reference TRBV11-1 and TRBJ2-1, is EAEVAQSPRYKITEKSQAVAFWCDPISGHATLYWYRQILGQGPELLVQFQDESVVDDSQLPKDRFSAERLKGVDSTLKIQPAELGDSAMYLCASSLGGNSYNEQFFGPGTRLTVL.

This clonotype was detected a few times. The V and J genes are TRBV4-1 and TRBJ2-4, with 10 bases that match TRBD2. Germline V lookup: CDR1 MGHRA, CDR2 YSYEKL. The CDR3 length is 16 residues. V lost 5 bases to trimming and J lost 0 bases; unmatched junction nucleotides: 4. In DNA form, the CDR3 reads TGCGCCAGCAGCTTACTAGCGGGGTTAGCCAAAAACATTCAGTACTTC. Its protein product is CASSLLAGLAKNIQYF.